This TCR beta chain is drawn from a study of molecular identifiers for immune sequencing clone quantification (dated by TCRdb to the late 2010s). Regarding the research as a whole: For a replicate experiment, the RNA from either about 20,000 or 100,000 naive CD8 T cells was divided into five aliquots, and four of those aliquots went on to sequencing. The study was a methods study using CD8 T cells to benchmark molecular-identifier clustering-based TCR repertoire sequencing (MIDCIRS) and TCR RNA copy counting.

Libraries of naive CD8 T cells were built from anywhere between about 20,000 and 1,000,000 sorted cells, with 10%, 30% or 50% of the purified RNA used. Naive CD8 T cells, defined as CD8+CD4-CCR7+CD45RA+, were FACS-sorted into RLT Plus buffer on a BD FACSAria II. To test detection sensitivity, Jurkat RNA equal to around 10 TCR copies was added to samples of about 19,000-1,100,000 naive CD8 T cells. Enrichment of CD8 T cells was performed with RosetteSep CD8+ T Cell Enrichment Cocktail and Ficoll-Paque, after which ACK red cell lysis was carried out. Notes on this clonotype: It has no known antigen specificity. Base qualities are not recorded, but no much larger clone differs from it by a single base.

Measured from the cysteine to the phenylalanine, the CDR3 is 11 residues long. Only the CDR3 portion is preserved as DNA: 33 bases, with reading frame beginning at the first base. CDR1 and CDR2 (MNHEY, SVGEGT) derive from the germline V gene. V and J lose 5 bases and 8 bases, and a span of 7 bases separates them. The library was obtained by PCR. The sequencing machine was a NextSeq 500. Preparation of bulk TCR libraries followed a previously described approach, with the TCR primers listed in Table S5. Purification of total RNA was performed with the Qiagen AllPrep DNA/RNA kit. Before any analysis, reads coming from multiple sequencing runs of the same library were combined into one pool. The original methods were these. Reads were retained only if an exact TCR constant sequence was present, and the retained reads were trimmed to 150 nt and grouped according to their 12-nt molecular barcodes. Within each barcode group, reads were sub-clustered at a 15% Levenshtein threshold, and quality-weighted consensus sequences were built per RNA molecule. Non-functional sequences were excluded, and lower-count sequences lying one edit away from another sequence were also excluded. Barcode sub-clusters with fewer than 20% of the maximum read count were removed, based on fitting two negative binomial distributions. The public sequencing data were trimmed at Q25 with fastp and processed into clonotypes with MiXCR by TCRdb, which kept only in-frame beta chains. Rows with a matching CDR3 protein are joined into one entry that keeps the most common DNA and genes. What appears here as the V and J calls and clone size reflects TCRdb's work, not the paper's. For this sample the table gives more than 85,000 distinct CDR3 sequences, of which roughly 34% were detected only once. The ten largest clones take up around 4.2% of the sample.

Summary of the overall study and its limitations: The naive libraries included spiked-in Jurkat TCR RNA (fewer than eleven copies' worth), and this RNA is not part of the donor repertoire. Spiked-in Jurkat TCR RNA equivalent to a single cell was reported to be detectable even among 980,000 or so naive CD8 T cells. Without barcode sub-clustering, chimeric consensus sequences inflated TCR diversity; chimeras reached as high as 47%. Identical TCR molecules sharing a barcode could cause highly expanded clone sizes to be underestimated. In CMV-specific effector cells, over 98% of molecules were held by clones above 20 RNA copies, whereas under 1% of molecules were held by such clones in naive cells. Modeling estimated about three recovered TCR RNA copies per cell, compared with about 10 by digital PCR, which implies 30% to 35% capture efficiency.

The sequence came from a human donor in good health. Some libraries in this study had Jurkat cell RNA spiked in. Sequencing was carried out using naive CD8+ T cells from blood, with Jurkat cell RNA spiked in. This sample's cell subset or site label indicates: FACS-sorted CD8+CD4-CCR7+CD45RA+ naive T cells. The rearranged segments are TRBV6-2 or TRBV6-3 and TRBJ2-1, with TRBD2 as a weak D call on 6 bases. The encoded CDR3 is CASSTSYEQFF. In nucleotide form, the sequence is TGTGCCAGCAGTACTAGCTATGAGCAGTTCTTC.